The entry that follows covers one T cell receptor beta chain sequence. Its target is unknown. Using its own MiXCR run on the PCR reads, TCRdb lists one record per CDR3 protein. The sample holds about 20,000 distinct CDR3 sequences; around 50% are singletons and the top ten take around 1.1%. CDR3 length equals 16 residues. These data are taken from a study of vaccination and CD4 T cells after COVID-19. Findings of the study overall: Post-vaccination, and not before, a median roughly 90% of reactive clones appeared in convalescent patients. Spike mono-reactivity was the property of 304 of 307 vaccine-specific clones in convalescent patients.

The V and J genes are TRBV12-1 and TRBJ2-7; TRBD1 is taken as the D call from the table, unchecked against the DNA. TRBV12-1 has pseudogene status. This clonotype originated in a human donor who had recovered from COVID-19. Sequences were derived from CD4+ T cells from blood, sampled before SARS-CoV-2 vaccination. CDR3 region: CASSQDSGTRPYEQYF. In nucleotides, the CDR3 is TGTGCCAGCAGCCAAGATTCCGGGACACGACCCTACGAGCAGTACTTC.